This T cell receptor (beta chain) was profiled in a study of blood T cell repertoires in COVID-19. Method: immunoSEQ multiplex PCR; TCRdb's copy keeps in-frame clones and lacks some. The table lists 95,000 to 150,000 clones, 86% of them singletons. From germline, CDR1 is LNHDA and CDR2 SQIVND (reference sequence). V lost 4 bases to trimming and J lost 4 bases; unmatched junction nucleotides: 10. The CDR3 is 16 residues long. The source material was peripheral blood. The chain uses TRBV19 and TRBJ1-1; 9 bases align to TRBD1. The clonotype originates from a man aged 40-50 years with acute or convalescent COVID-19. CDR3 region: CASSTPGQGGITEAFF. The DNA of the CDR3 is TGTGCCAGTAGTACCCCGGGACAGGGAGGAATCACTGAAGCTTTCTTT.